One sample yielded the 5 T cell receptor beta chains listed below, sequenced in a study of CD8+ T cells in alopecia areata. Treatment given: oral pan-JAK inhibitor, 5-10 mg twice daily. It was cDNA, reverse transcribed from extracted RNA, that served as the sequencing template. Only in-frame clones appear in the TCRdb table, and some are missing; sequencing was by immunoSEQ multiplex PCR. The table shows about 100,000 clones, with less than 90% occurring only once. The specimen comprised CD8+ T cells sorted from blood, sampled at week 24, from a patient treated with tofacitinib. The source of these receptors is a human donor with alopecia areata.

In regard to this clone: Other DNA sequences in the same sample also yield this CDR3. The chain combines TRBV30 with TRBJ2-5, with D possibly being TRBD2 (5 bases). Germline V gene lookup returns CDR1 GTSNPN and CDR2 SVGIG (reference sequence). The V gene lost 1 base and the J gene lost 1 base, with 10 bases spanning the gap. CDR3 length equals 14 residues. The CDR3 sequence: CAWSGDYSQETQYF. As DNA, the CDR3 is TGTGCCTGGAGTGGTGACTACTCCCAAGAGACCCAGTACTTC.

V and J are TRBV2 and TRBJ2-7; the D is unclear. Germline values: CDR1 SNHLY, CDR2 FYNNEI. Trimming left V 3 bases short and J 2 bases short, with 14 bases between. The CDR3 is 15 residues long. This CDR3 is CASSDPELKAYEQYF. CDR3 bases: TGTGCCAGCAGTGACCCAGAATTAAAGGCCTACGAGCAGTACTTC. The variable domain in full, with the rest retrieved from reference TRBV2 and TRBJ2-7, is EPEVTQTPSHQVTQMGQEVILRCVPISNHLYFYWYRQILGQKVEFLVSFYNNEISEKSEIFDDQFSVERPDGSNFTLKIRSTKLEDSAMYFCASSDPELKAYEQYFGPGTRLTVT.

The J gene is TRBJ1-2, the V gene TRBV6-5, with 7 bases aligning to TRBD1. The CDR3 is 15 amino acids. Germline trimming cut 6 bases from V and 8 bases from J; bases unmatched to any gene: 15. CDR1 and CDR2 from the germline V gene are MNHEY and SVGAGI. The CDR3 nucleotides read TGTGCCAGCAGGGACTCGACAGGGTCATTATGGGGCTACACCTTC. Translation: CASRDSTGSLWGYTF.

The CDR3 sequence is CASSLGWGSTEAFF. The CDR3 DNA sequence: TGTGCCAGCAGCTTGGGTTGGGGAAGCACTGAAGCTTTCTTT. The V call is TRBV5-4, the J call TRBJ1-1; D is unresolved. CDR3 length: 14 residues. V was pared by 0 bases and J by 4 bases, with 10 bases between. The V gene's germline CDR1 is SGHNT and CDR2 YYREEE (reference sequence).

The chain carries TRBV30 and TRBJ2-1, with TRBD2 matching over 9 bases. CDR1 and CDR2 from the germline V gene are GTSNPN and SVGIG (reference sequence). V dropped 2 bases and J dropped 5; count of bases not matched to a gene: 4. The CDR3 is 14 amino acids. The CDR3 DNA follows: TGTGCCTGGAGTCTAGCGGGGCTCAACAATGAGCAGTTCTTC. It codes for CAWSLAGLNNEQFF.